Sequencing of this T cell receptor (beta chain) was carried out in a study of long-term antiretroviral therapy in people with HIV. The libraries were made with immunoSEQ v3.0 at survey level. The assay was immunoSEQ multiplex PCR, and TCRdb's table has in-frame clones only and misses some. The sample yields fewer than 25,000 clones, roughly 84% seen once. V lost 4 bases and J 6 bases, leaving 12 bases between the germline ends. The CDR3 is made up of 12 amino acids. Germline CDR1 is GTSNPN and CDR2 is SVGIG (reference sequence). Study results and limitations: Following ART, diversity rose but still fell short of transplant donor controls. No data on ART adherence, viral resistance or therapy changes. Compared with controls, HIV repertoires showed narrower CDR3 length ranges.

Comment on this clone: Its antigen is currently unknown.

The sequence was collected from a man aged 45-65 years with HIV. This specimen was unsorted PBMCs, taken at the start of antiretroviral therapy. This chain links TRBV30 with TRBJ1-2, with D perhaps matching TRBD1 (5 bases). This chain's CDR3 is CAWNTGLNGYTF. The CDR3 DNA reads TGTGCCTGGAACACGGGGCTTAATGGCTACACCTTC. The variable domain in full, with the rest retrieved from reference TRBV30 and TRBJ1-2, is SQTIHQWPATLVQPVGSPLSLECTVEGTSNPNLYWYRQAAGRGLQLLFYSVGIGQISSEVPQNLSASRPQDRQFILSSKKLLLSDSGFYLCAWNTGLNGYTFGSGTRLTVV.